The 2 T cell receptor beta chains below were found in one sample sequenced in a study of Ad26.COV2.S vaccination and SARS-CoV-2 variants. Treatment in this sample: roughly 19 received Ad26.COV2.S at low or high dose, single or two shots; about 5 received placebo; per-sample allocation not given. Day 63 after the first vaccine or placebo injection was the time point for sampling. Here immunoSEQ multiplex PCR was the method, and the copy in TCRdb shows in-frame clones only, minus some. The sample lists approximately 480,000 clones, approximately 90% occurring once. This material consisted of peripheral blood, taken in a trial of Ad26.COV2.S vaccine versus placebo. Receptors were obtained from a person aged 18-65 years who received the Ad26.COV2.S COVID-19 vaccine or a placebo.

The chain employs TRBV7-3 and TRBJ2-1, with D maybe TRBD1 (6 bases). This CDR3 is 13 amino acids long. Germline lookup yields CDR1 SGHTA and CDR2 FQGTGA. Between the trimmed V and J ends, which lost 5 bases and 8 bases, there was a span of 13 bases. The DNA for the CDR3 is TGTGCCAGCAGCGGCTCTGGGGGCGATGAGCAGTTCTTC. Translation: CASSGSGGDEQFF.

Worth noting for this clone: Other DNA sequences in the same sample also yield this CDR3. The chain is built from TRBV28 and TRBJ1-1, with D tentatively TRBD1 (6 bases). V was clipped by 6 bases and J by 0 bases, with 11 bases between them. This CDR3 comprises 14 residues. Germline V gene sequence: CDR1 MDHEN, CDR2 SYDVKM. CDR3 nucleotide sequence: TGTGCCAGCAGATCAACAGGGCTGAACACTGAAGCTTTCTTT. It is translated as CASRSTGLNTEAFF.